Listed below are T cell receptor beta chains from one sample, sequenced in a study of shared clonotypes between healthy human individuals. Produced via immunoSEQ multiplex PCR; TCRdb's table is partial and in-frame only. The sample shows fewer than 1 million clones, 90% to 98% of them seen only once. Sequences were obtained from naive CD8+ T cells sorted from blood. The receptors were sampled from a man aged 30 to 39 in good health. Each CDR3 is given with its conserved first and last residue. The D gene is left open where the match is weak. Only part of the rows carry a size: once, few, many, or a class if the clone is expanded.

V gene	D gene	J gene	clone size	CDR3 DNA	CDR3 protein
TRBV9	TRBD2	TRBJ2-7	once	TGTGCCAGCAGCCCCCAGGCGGGAGGGACCTACGAGCAGTACTTC	CASSPQAGGTYEQYF
TRBV13	TRBD1	TRBJ2-1	once	TGTGCCAGCAGCATCCGGGACAGCGGCCGCTACAATGAGCAGTTCTTC	CASSIRDSGRYNEQFF
TRBV29-1	TRBD2	TRBJ2-7	-	TGCAGCGTCTTGACTAGCGGGAGGTCCTACGAGCAGTACTTC	CSVLTSGRSYEQYF
TRBV7-9	-	TRBJ2-3	-	TGTGCCAGCAGCTTAAGCAGCACTAGCACAGATACGCAGTATTTT	CASSLSSTSTDTQYF
TRBV27	TRBD1	TRBJ2-1	-	TGTGCCAGCAGTCAGGGGACAGTTAACTCCTACAATGAGCAGTTCTTC	CASSQGTVNSYNEQFF
TRBV9	TRBD2	TRBJ2-3	-	TGTGCCAGCAGCGTAGTCCCTAGCGGGGATACGCAGTATTTT	CASSVVPSGDTQYF
TRBV5-1	TRBD2	TRBJ2-7	-	TGCGCCAGCAGCTTGGGACTAGCGGGATCCTACGAGCAGTACTTC	CASSLGLAGSYEQYF
TRBV7-9	-	TRBJ2-1	-	TGTGCCAGCAAGGGCGACCCTAACAATGAGCAGTTCTTC	CASKGDPNNEQFF
TRBV7-9	-	TRBJ2-1	-	TGTGCCAGCAGCTTCGCTAGCGAAGCAGGTGAGCAGTTCTTC	CASSFASEAGEQFF
TRBV14	-	TRBJ2-1	-	TGTGCCAGCAGCCAAGGAACCCAGGTAAAGGAAAATGAGCAGTTCTTC	CASSQGTQVKENEQFF
TRBV19	-	TRBJ1-2	-	TGTGCCATTCAGGGGTACTATGGCTACACCTTC	CAIQGYYGYTF
TRBV6-5	TRBD2	TRBJ2-1	-	TGTGCCAGCACCGGGGGGGGAGGGCTCTACAATGAGCAGTTCTTC	CASTGGGGLYNEQFF
TRBV7-7	-	TRBJ2-2	once	TGTGCTAGCAGCCCGGGAAAGACCGGGGAGCTGTTTTTT	CASSPGKTGELFF
TRBV6-1	TRBD1	TRBJ1-1	-	TGTGCCAGTAGGACAGGGATGAACACTGAAGCTTTCTTT	CASRTGMNTEAFF
TRBV15	-	TRBJ1-5	once	TGTGCCACCAGCGGGCGGCAGGGGCGGTATAGCAATCAGCCCCAGCATTTT	CATSGRQGRYSNQPQHF
TRBV9	TRBD2	TRBJ2-3	-	TGTGCCAGCAGCCAGAGCGGGACCCTCTCCGATACGCAGTATTTT	CASSQSGTLSDTQYF
TRBV13	-	TRBJ2-7	once	TGTGCCAGCAGCTTAGGGGATAGCTCCTACGAGCAGTACTTC	CASSLGDSSYEQYF
TRBV19	TRBD2	TRBJ2-3	-	TGTGCCAGTAGTAGGGGACTAGCGGGAAGCACAGATACGCAGTATTTT	CASSRGLAGSTDTQYF
TRBV27	TRBD2	TRBJ2-1	-	TGTGCCAGCAGTTTTATAGGGACTAGCGGGAGTTATGAGCAGTTCTTC	CASSFIGTSGSYEQFF
TRBV5-6	-	TRBJ1-5	-	TGTGCCAGCAGCTTGCTAGGTAGCAATCAGCCCCAGCATTTT	CASSLLGSNQPQHF
TRBV9	-	TRBJ2-1	-	TGTGCCAGCAGCCCTCGAGTCACTGAGCAGTTCTTC	CASSPRVTEQFF
TRBV28	-	TRBJ2-7	-	TGTGCCAGCTCCCGGCTCCTCGTGTCCTACGAGCAGTACTTC	CASSRLLVSYEQYF
TRBV28	-	TRBJ2-7	-	TGTGCCAGCAGTTTTCGTGGTGAATCCTACGAGCAGTACTTC	CASSFRGESYEQYF
TRBV2	-	TRBJ2-7	-	TGTGCCAGCAGTGATGGGACTCCCTACGAGCAGTACTTC	CASSDGTPYEQYF
TRBV4-2	TRBD2	TRBJ2-1	-	TGTGCCAGCAGCCAAGACCCTAGCGGGAATGAGCAGTTCTTC	CASSQDPSGNEQFF
TRBV7-9	TRBD1	TRBJ1-2	once	TGTGCCAGCAGCTCGGGACAGGGGGTTACGTGGGGCCGCTACACCTTC	CASSSGQGVTWGRYTF
TRBV25-1	-	TRBJ2-7	-	TGTGCCCCTATTAAGCAGTACTTC	CAPIKQYF